These T cell receptor beta chains were read from a single sample in a study of blood T cell repertoires in COVID-19. Produced via immunoSEQ multiplex PCR; TCRdb's table is partial and in-frame only. There are about 89,000 clones in the sample; 91% occur only once, and approximately 2.3% lies in the top ten. The sequencing sample was made of peripheral blood. The origin of the receptors is a human donor with active COVID-19. The donor label of this sample is uncertain. Both conserved end residues are part of each CDR3. The D gene is left open where the match is weak. Not all rows give a size; the values are once, few, many and, for expanded clones, a class.

D gene	V gene	J gene	clone size	CDR3 length	CDR3 protein	CDR3 DNA
TRBD1	TRBV29-1	TRBJ1-2	-	16	CSVSTGQGRTRDGYTF	TGCAGCGTCTCAACGGGACAGGGTCGTACGAGGGATGGCTACACCTTC
-	TRBV12-3/TRBV12-4	TRBJ1-1	-	13	CASSSQGWTEAFF	TGTGCCAGCAGTTCTCAGGGGTGGACTGAAGCTTTCTTT
TRBD1	TRBV12-5	TRBJ1-6	-	14	CASGLGQGNSPLHF	TGTGCTAGTGGTTTGGGACAGGGGAATTCACCCCTCCACTTT
-	TRBV6-1	TRBJ2-5	-	15	CASSDTGARAETQYF	TGTGCCAGCAGTGACACCGGCGCCAGGGCGGAGACCCAGTACTTC
TRBD1	TRBV10-1	TRBJ1-4	-	16	CASRSTGAEYNEKLFF	TGCGCCAGCAGATCGACAGGGGCGGAATATAATGAAAAACTGTTTTTT
-	TRBV6-6	TRBJ1-6	-	15	CASSYSGEAHSPLHF	TGTGCCAGCAGTTACTCGGGGGAGGCACATTCACCCCTCCACTTT
-	TRBV6-6	TRBJ1-5	few	15	CASTNRPESNQPQHF	TGTGCCAGCACTAATCGTCCCGAAAGCAATCAGCCCCAGCATTTT
TRBD2	TRBV6-2/TRBV6-3	TRBJ2-7	-	16	CASSYSGGGIYGEQYF	TGTGCCAGCAGTTACAGTGGCGGGGGGATATACGGCGAGCAGTACTTC
TRBD2	TRBV27	TRBJ2-5	-	15	CASSYSGGAGETQYF	TGTGCCAGCAGTTACAGCGGGGGGGCCGGGGAGACCCAGTACTTC
TRBD1	TRBV24-1	TRBJ2-3	-	17	CATSDLATGVTTDTQYF	TGTGCCACCAGTGATTTAGCCACAGGGGTTACGACAGATACGCAGTATTTT
-	TRBV6-6	TRBJ2-5	-	12	CASSPGHPLQYF	TGTGCCAGCAGCCCGGGTCATCCCCTCCAGTACTTC
-	TRBV6-2/TRBV6-3	TRBJ2-3	-	15	CASSYTGGLTDTQYF	TGTGCCAGCAGTTATACCGGGGGGCTCACAGATACGCAGTATTTT
TRBD1	TRBV6-1	TRBJ1-2	-	16	CASSEDRGTGGTGYTF	TGTGCCAGCAGTGAAGATCGCGGGACAGGGGGAACTGGCTACACCTTC
-	TRBV7-8	TRBJ2-3	-	12	CASSPRDGTQYF	TGTGCCAGCAGCCCCCGTGACGGGACGCAGTATTTT
-	TRBV7-8	TRBJ2-5	-	17	CASSLGGDLGSQETQYF	TGTGCCAGCAGCTTAGGGGGGGATTTGGGCTCGCAAGAGACCCAGTACTTC
-	TRBV27	TRBJ1-1	-	13	CASSFDRWTEAFF	TGTGCCAGCAGTTTTGACAGATGGACTGAAGCTTTCTTT
-	TRBV7-8	TRBJ2-6	-	15	CASSHRSYGANVLTF	TGTGCCAGCAGCCACCGGTCGTATGGGGCCAACGTCCTGACTTTC
-	TRBV21-1	TRBJ2-5	-	18	CASSKLRDFGSEQETQYF	TGTGCCAGCAGCAAATTGAGGGATTTCGGTTCGGAGCAAGAGACCCAGTACTTC
TRBD2	TRBV3-1/TRBV3-2	TRBJ2-3	-	16	CASSLSGGAGADTQYF	TGTGCCAGCAGCCTCAGCGGGGGGGCCGGCGCAGATACGCAGTATTTT
-	TRBV7-3	TRBJ2-3	-	15	CASSLGGASTDTQYF	TGTGCCAGCAGCTTAGGGGGGGCAAGCACAGATACGCAGTATTTT
-	TRBV6-2/TRBV6-3	TRBJ2-2	-	12	CASSYLREELFF	TGTGCCAGCAGTTACCTGAGGGAGGAGCTGTTTTTT
-	TRBV5-4	TRBJ1-1	-	16	CASSFDVSTENTEAFF	TGTGCCAGCAGCTTTGACGTGAGCACAGAGAACACTGAAGCTTTCTTT
TRBD2	TRBV7-3	TRBJ2-1	-	15	CASSLSGGSYNEQFF	TGTGCCAGCAGCTTAAGCGGGGGTTCCTACAATGAGCAGTTCTTC
TRBD1	TRBV4-1	TRBJ2-2	-	15	CASSQGTGVTGELFF	TGCGCCAGCAGCCAGGGGACAGGGGTCACCGGGGAGCTGTTTTTT
-	TRBV19	TRBJ1-5	-	12	CAVSSGGQPQHF	TGTGCCGTATCCTCAGGTGGTCAGCCCCAGCATTTT
TRBD1	TRBV5-5	TRBJ2-7	-	13	CASSKTGGYEQYF	TGTGCCAGCAGCAAAACAGGGGGTTACGAGCAGTACTTC
-	TRBV11-2	TRBJ2-7	-	15	CASSLAGGLTYEQYF	TGTGCCAGCAGCTTAGCCGGGGGGCTCACCTACGAGCAGTACTTC
-	TRBV7-3	TRBJ1-6	-	15	CASSLTAGWNSPLHF	TGTGCCAGCAGCTTAACGGCAGGGTGGAATTCACCCCTCCACTTT
TRBD1	TRBV6-1	TRBJ2-7	-	16	CASSEAPGQGPYEQYF	TGTGCCAGCAGTGAAGCACCGGGACAGGGACCCTACGAGCAGTACTTC
-	TRBV5-1	TRBJ2-1	-	12	CASSPVFNEQFF	TGCGCCAGCAGCCCGGTCTTTAATGAGCAGTTCTTC
-	TRBV24-1	TRBJ1-1	-	15	CATSDSGKGGTEAFF	TGTGCCACCAGTGATTCGGGGAAAGGGGGCACTGAAGCTTTCTTT
-	TRBV27	TRBJ1-1	-	13	CASSPGILDEAFF	TGTGCCAGCAGCCCCGGGATATTAGATGAAGCTTTCTTT
-	TRBV7-9	TRBJ1-1	-	14	CASSYFLEANSPVF	TGTGCCAGCAGCTATTTTTTGGAGGCAAATTCCCCGGTCTTT
TRBD1	TRBV5-6	TRBJ1-2	-	15	CASSATGQGTYGYTF	TGTGCCAGCAGCGCTACGGGACAGGGGACCTATGGCTACACCTTC
TRBD2	TRBV9	TRBJ2-2	-	19	CASSVEEDAGGPNTGELFF	TGTGCCAGCAGCGTAGAAGAGGACGCGGGGGGGCCGAACACCGGGGAGCTGTTTTTT
-	TRBV28	TRBJ2-5	-	14	CASSRGAARGTQYF	TGTGCCAGCAGCCGCGGGGCAGCGCGGGGGACCCAGTACTTC
-	TRBV6-6	TRBJ2-4	-	16	CASSYPAADGKNIQYF	TGTGCCAGCAGTTACCCGGCCGCGGATGGCAAAAACATTCAGTACTTC
-	TRBV6-5	TRBJ2-2	-	13	CASRWGDTGELFF	TGTGCCAGCAGGTGGGGCGACACCGGGGAGCTGTTTTTT
-	TRBV5-4	TRBJ2-5	-	13	CASSWNRGETQYF	TGTGCCAGCAGCTGGAATCGGGGAGAGACCCAGTACTTC
-	TRBV2	TRBJ1-1	-	14	CASRSTGYRMGAFF	TGTGCCAGCAGGTCCACAGGCTACCGCATGGGGGCTTTCTTT
TRBD1	TRBV5-1	TRBJ2-1	-	19	CASSLDRTRTGGAYNEQFF	TGCGCCAGCAGCTTGGACCGTACCCGGACAGGGGGCGCCTACAATGAGCAGTTCTTC
TRBD1	TRBV6-5	TRBJ1-3	-	15	CASSRTGGSGNTIYF	TGTGCCAGCAGTCGGACAGGGGGGTCTGGAAACACCATATATTTT
TRBD2	TRBV10-3	TRBJ2-1	-	15	CAIRGASGGNNEQFF	TGTGCCATCAGAGGGGCTAGCGGGGGAAACAATGAGCAGTTCTTC
-	TRBV28	TRBJ1-1	-	12	CASSIKNTEAFF	TGTGCCAGCAGTATTAAGAACACTGAAGCTTTCTTT